Shown below are 23 T cell receptor beta chains from a single sample sequenced in a study of T cell responses to AZD1222 COVID-19 vaccine. The repertoire was sequenced with immunoSEQ multiplex PCR; TCRdb's copy has only in-frame clones and lacks some. Here the sample spans fewer than 150,000 clones, 85% to 90% being singletons. The input for sequencing was peripheral blood, taken on day 0 of AZD1222 vaccination. These receptors were collected from an adult in good health.

This chain connects TRBV4-3 to TRBJ2-7; no reliable D call. The ends were cut back, 4 bases at V and 0 bases at J, with 10 bases in the middle. The CDR3 has 14 amino acids. The germline V gene has CDR1 LGHNA and CDR2 YSLEER. The CDR3 loop reads CASSLDRSSYEQYF. CDR3 in DNA: TGCGCCAGCAGCCTGGACCGGAGCTCCTACGAGCAGTACTTC.

This chain links TRBV9 with TRBJ1-6; the D gene is possibly TRBD1 (6 bases). This CDR3 comprises 14 residues. Trimming removed 0 bases from V and 10 bases from J, with 11 bases in between. Per the germline V gene, CDR1 is SGDLS and CDR2 is YYNGEE. The CDR3 bases are TGTGCCAGCAGCGTAGCAGGGGATTACTCACCCCTCCACTTT. Its translation is CASSVAGDYSPLHF.

This clone was seen only once. The chain couples TRBV6-2 or TRBV6-3 to TRBJ1-1; no reliable D call. The V gene lost 4 bases and the J gene lost 5 bases, with 14 bases spanning the gap. CDR1 is MNHEY, CDR2 SVGEGT, per germline. The CDR3 totals 14 residues. CDR3 sequence reads: CASSFEGAHTEAFF. In DNA form, the CDR3 reads TGTGCCAGCAGTTTTGAGGGCGCGCATACTGAAGCTTTCTTT.

The chain carries TRBV4-3 and TRBJ1-1; D unresolved. The V gene lost 1 base and the J gene lost 1 base, with 7 bases spanning the gap. From germline, CDR1 is LGHNA and CDR2 YSLEER. The CDR3 contains 14 residues. CDR3 residues: CASSQAHGNTEAFF. DNA of the CDR3: TGCGCCAGCAGCCAAGCACATGGGAACACTGAAGCTTTCTTT.

The genes are TRBV27 and TRBJ1-3; no definite D call. This CDR3 is 16 amino acids long. Germline V CDR1 and CDR2: MNHEY, SMNVEV (reference sequence). Trimming took 5 bases from V and 3 from J, leaving 17 bases between them. CDR3 amino acids: CASSPSTAPLGNTIYF. For the CDR3, the DNA is TGTGCCAGCAGTCCTTCCACAGCTCCTCTTGGAAACACCATATATTTT.

CDR3 coding DNA: TGTGCCAGCAGTTCCCAGGGTAACGGCTACACCTTC. It translates to CASSSQGNGYTF. The V gene is TRBV28, the J gene TRBJ1-2; D is possibly TRBD1 (5 bases). This CDR3 is 12 amino acids long. Per germline, CDR1 MDHEN and CDR2 SYDVKM. V lost 4 bases and J 8 bases, leaving 11 bases between the germline ends.

V usage is TRBV4-1 and J usage is TRBJ1-4, with D possibly TRBD1 on 6 matching bases. V shed 1 base and J shed 5 bases, with 14 bases lying between them. The germline CDR1 and CDR2 sequences are MGHRA and YSYEKL. The CDR3 runs 16 residues. DNA for the CDR3: TGCGCCAGCAGCCAAGTGGGGAGGGGGATAAATGAAAAACTGTTTTTT. Protein product: CASSQVGRGINEKLFF.

J is TRBJ1-6 and V is TRBV25-1; TRBD1 is a possible D gene (6 bases). This CDR3 region has 13 residues. Per germline, CDR1 MGHDK and CDR2 SYGVNS. Trimming cost V 5 bases and J 12 bases, with 14 bases left between them. The CDR3 here is CASSLQGREPLHF. CDR3 in DNA: TGTGCCAGCAGTCTACAGGGTCGAGAACCCCTCCACTTT.

V usage is TRBV6-5 and J usage is TRBJ2-7; TRBD2 matches 15 bases. The CDR3 spans 16 residues. Germline CDR1 MNHEY, CDR2 SVGAGI. After removal of 4 bases from V and 5 bases from J, the junction contained 6 bases not matched to a gene. CDR3 coding DNA: TGTGCCAGCAGTTTTGCCGGGACTAGCGGGAGGAACGAGCAGTACTTC. Its protein is CASSFAGTSGRNEQYF.

The rearrangement joins TRBV10-1 to TRBJ1-2; D gene unclear. V was clipped by 2 bases and J by 8 bases, with 12 bases between them. The CDR3 totals 13 residues. The germline V gene encodes CDR1 WNHNN and CDR2 SYGVQD (reference sequence). The CDR3 nucleotides are TGCGCCAGCAGTGAGCGTATAGATCGCGGCTACACCTTC. This translates into CASSERIDRGYTF.

The CDR3 DNA follows: TGTGCCTGGATCCCCACTAGACGGAACACCGGGGAGCTGTTTTTT. It specifies CAWIPTRRNTGELFF. J is TRBJ2-2 and V is TRBV30, with D maybe TRBD2 (5 bases). Germline V gives CDR1 GTSNPN, CDR2 SVGIG (reference sequence). The V gene lost 4 bases and the J gene lost 1 base, with 13 bases spanning the gap. This CDR3 contains 15 residues.

The chain recombines TRBV6-6 with TRBJ1-5, with D perhaps matching TRBD1 (6 bases). Germline V CDR1 and CDR2: MNHNY, SVGAGI (reference sequence). V was clipped by 5 bases and J by 3 bases, with 20 bases between them. The CDR3 has 17 residues. The CDR3 bases are TGTGCCAGCAGTCAGTTAGGTCGGGACACGCTCAATCAGCCCCAGCATTTT. Translated: CASSQLGRDTLNQPQHF.

The genes are TRBV9 and TRBJ1-1, with D perhaps TRBD1 (6 bases). The germline CDR1 and CDR2 sequences are SGDLS and YYNGEE. Trimming removed 0 bases at V and 5 bases at J, with 14 bases between. The CDR3 is made up of 15 amino acids. The CDR3 here is CASSVAVGARTEAFF. The CDR3 DNA sequence: TGTGCCAGCAGCGTAGCGGTGGGGGCAAGGACTGAAGCTTTCTTT.

J is TRBJ1-5 and V is TRBV7-3, with a possible D match to TRBD1 (6 bases). V dropped 5 bases and J dropped 3 bases, with 20 bases sitting between them. There are 17 residues in the CDR3. Germline CDR1 reads SGHTA; CDR2 reads FQGTGA. This CDR3 reads CASSPHRRGGPNQPQHF. In nucleotides, the CDR3 is TGTGCCAGCAGCCCACACAGGCGGGGGGGCCCCAATCAGCCCCAGCATTTT.

The chain couples TRBV2 to TRBJ1-1, with D tentatively TRBD1 (6 bases). The germline gives CDR1 SNHLY, CDR2 FYNNEI. The CDR3 contains 16 residues. The germline V and J ends were trimmed by 7 bases and 1 base, with 19 bases remaining between them. The CDR3 DNA reads TGTGCCAGCAAGGGGGATCTATCCTACGCGAACACTGAAGCTTTCTTT. Translating it yields CASKGDLSYANTEAFF.

The rearrangement uses TRBV28 and TRBJ1-1, with D possibly TRBD1 on 6 matching bases. The CDR3 is 12 amino acids. V lost 8 bases to trimming and J lost 2 bases, with 9 bases between them. Germline V gives CDR1 MDHEN, CDR2 SYDVKM. CDR3 sequence: CASADSNTEAFF. The CDR3 DNA is TGTGCCAGCGCGGACAGTAACACTGAAGCTTTCTTT.

The gene calls are TRBV5-1 and TRBJ2-1, with 9 bases matching TRBD2. The CDR3 runs 16 residues. Germline trimming cut 5 bases from V and 0 bases from J; bases unmatched to any gene: 6. Germline V gene data show CDR1 as SGHRS and CDR2 as YFSETQ. The CDR3 DNA is TGCGCCAGCAGTTCTTCTAGCGGGAACTCCTACAATGAGCAGTTCTTC. Translating gives CASSSSSGNSYNEQFF.

The genes are TRBV19 and TRBJ1-5; D not certain. Germline V gene data show CDR1 as LNHDA and CDR2 as SQIVND (reference sequence). The ends were cut back, 2 bases at V and 8 bases at J, with 7 bases in the middle. CDR3 length equals 12 residues. CDR3 sequence: CASSIMREPQHF. The DNA of the CDR3 is TGTGCCAGTAGTATAATGAGGGAGCCCCAGCATTTT. Full variable domain (outside the CDR3, taken from reference TRBV19 and TRBJ1-5): DGGITQSPKYLFRKEGQNVTLSCEQNLNHDAMYWYRQDPGQGLRLIYYSQIVNDFQKGDIAEGYSVSREKKESFPLTVTSAQKNPTAFYLCASSIMREPQHFGDGTRLSIL.

V and J are TRBV10-3 and TRBJ1-5, with D possibly being TRBD1 (6 bases). CDR1 ENHRY and CDR2 SYGVKD come from the germline V gene. The CDR3 runs to 12 residues. The V gene lost 6 bases and the J gene lost 4 bases, with 7 bases spanning the gap. The DNA for the CDR3 is TGTGCCATCAGCCAGGGGAATCAGCCCCAGCATTTT. Amino acid sequence: CAISQGNQPQHF.

This clone occurred once. The gene calls are TRBV7-6 and TRBJ2-1; 7 bases map to TRBD2. This CDR3 spans 17 amino acids. The germline gives CDR1 SGHVS, CDR2 FNYEAQ. The V gene end was trimmed by 3 bases and the J gene end by 5 bases; junction bases not matched to a gene: 13. CDR3 amino acids: CASSLGPSGIRDNEQFF. The CDR3 DNA reads as TGTGCCAGCAGCTTGGGCCCGAGCGGGATCCGGGACAATGAGCAGTTCTTC.

The chain couples TRBV4-1 to TRBJ2-7; 12 nucleotides align to TRBD2. Germline-derived CDR1 and CDR2 are MGHRA and YSYEKL. The CDR3 runs 16 residues. J lost 6 bases, V lost 4 bases, and 10 bases had no gene match. CDR3 DNA: TGCGCCAGCAGCCCCCGACTAGCGGGAGTGTTGAGCGAGCAGTACTTC. Translation gives CASSPRLAGVLSEQYF.

The chain uses TRBV10-3 and TRBJ2-1, with TRBD2 identical over 14 bases. The CDR3 consists of 17 residues. Trimming took 6 bases from V and 4 from J; bases not matched to a gene: 8. Looked up from germline, CDR1 is ENHRY and CDR2 is SYGVKD. The CDR3 loop reads CAISQTSGRAVYNEQFF. Here the CDR3 DNA reads TGTGCCATCAGCCAGACTAGCGGGAGGGCGGTATACAATGAGCAGTTCTTC.

The chain combines TRBV7-9 with TRBJ1-1; D is ambiguous. The CDR3 runs to 14 residues. The ends were cut back, 2 bases at V and 2 bases at J, with 9 bases in the middle. Germline V gives CDR1 SEHNR, CDR2 FQNEAQ (reference sequence). CDR3 bases: TGTGCCAGCAGCTTACGGGCCGAAAACACTGAAGCTTTCTTT. Translated: CASSLRAENTEAFF.